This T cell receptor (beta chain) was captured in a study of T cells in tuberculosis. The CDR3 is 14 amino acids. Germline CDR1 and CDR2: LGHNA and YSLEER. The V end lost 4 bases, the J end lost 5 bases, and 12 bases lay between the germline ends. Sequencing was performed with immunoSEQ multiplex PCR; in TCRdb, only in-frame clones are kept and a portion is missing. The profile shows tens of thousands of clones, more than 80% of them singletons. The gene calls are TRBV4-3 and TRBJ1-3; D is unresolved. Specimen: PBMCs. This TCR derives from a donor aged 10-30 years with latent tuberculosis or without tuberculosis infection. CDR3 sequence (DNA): TGCGCCAGCAGCCCCGAGTTCCCCCGAAACACCATATATTTT. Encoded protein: CASSPEFPRNTIYF.